Below, 17 T cell receptor beta chains from the same sample are listed, as sequenced in a study of blood T cell repertoires in COVID-19 (dated by TCRdb to the early 2020s). The receptor library was made with the immunoSEQ multiplex PCR assay. The source is immuneACCESS, and TCRdb retained only in-frame sequences with V and J called. Part of the clones is not carried over; for the studies checked, unresolved V genes explain less than half of this, and the remainder is unexplained. For this sample there are under 200,000 clones; about 85% appear just once. The top ten clones comprise about an eighth of the sample. The specimen sequenced was peripheral blood. The receptors shown here come from a man in his 70s who had recovered from COVID-19.

The chain combines TRBV19 with TRBJ1-5, with TRBD1 matching 10 bases. Germline CDR1 reads LNHDA; CDR2 reads SQIVND (reference sequence). The CDR3 spans 14 residues. Trimming cost V 5 bases and J 5 bases; bases outside gene matches: 3. The CDR3 nucleotides are TGTGCCAGTAGTCCCGACAGGGGGCATCAGCCCCAGCATTTT. Translated: CASSPDRGHQPQHF.

V usage is TRBV14 and J usage is TRBJ2-3; possible D gene TRBD1, 6 bases. The CDR3 is made up of 15 amino acids. With 1 base removed from V and 4 bases from J, the gap between germline ends came to 12 bases. Germline loops: CDR1 SGHDN, CDR2 FVKESK. DNA for the CDR3: TGTGCCAGCAGCCAAGGAATCCAGGGGCCAGATACGCAGTATTTT. Its translation is CASSQGIQGPDTQYF.

This chain links TRBV7-6 with TRBJ1-5; 12 nucleotides line up with TRBD1. Germline trimming cut 3 bases from V and 7 bases from J; bases unmatched to any gene: 7. Germline CDR1 and CDR2: SGHVS and FNYEAQ. The CDR3 length is 16 residues. The CDR3: CASSLGTGGSGQPQHF. CDR3 nucleotides: TGTGCCAGCAGCTTGGGGACAGGGGGCTCAGGGCAGCCCCAGCATTTT. The entire variable domain, with the rest obtained from reference TRBV7-6 and TRBJ1-5, is as follows: GAGVSQSPRYKVTKRGQDVALRCDPISGHVSLYWYRQALGQGPEFLTYFNYEAQQDKSGLPNDRFSAERPEGSISTLTIQRTEQRDSAMYRCASSLGTGGSGQPQHFGDGTRLSIL.

This clone has only one observation. This chain joins TRBV3-1 (or the pseudogene TRBV3-2) and TRBJ1-5; D is possibly TRBD1 (5 bases). V was pared by 1 base and J by 6 bases, with 10 bases between. The germline CDR1 and CDR2 sequences are LGHDT and YNNKEL (reference sequence). The CDR3 loop spans 14 amino acids. Written as DNA, the CDR3 is TGTGCCAGCAGCCAAGGGACAAGGAGTCAGCCCCAGCATTTT. This encodes CASSQGTRSQPQHF.

The count of this clone is one. This chain joins TRBV11-1 and TRBJ2-1; tentative D call: TRBD2 (5 bases). Trimming took 1 base from V and 5 from J, leaving 12 bases between them. CDR3 length: 15 residues. CDR1 and CDR2 (germline): SGHAT, FQDESV (reference sequence). CDR3 bases: TGTGCCAGCAGCTTAGTTGAGGCTAGCAACAATGAGCAGTTCTTC. Protein product: CASSLVEASNNEQFF. Filled out from reference TRBV11-1 and TRBJ2-1, the complete variable domain reads EAEVAQSPRYKITEKSQAVAFWCDPISGHATLYWYRQILGQGPELLVQFQDESVVDDSQLPKDRFSAERLKGVDSTLKIQPAELGDSAMYLCASSLVEASNNEQFFGPGTRLTVL.

This clone has only one observation. The rearrangement links TRBV6-6 to TRBJ1-5, with D tentatively TRBD1 (6 bases). CDR1 is MNHNY and CDR2 is SVGAGI in the germline V gene (reference sequence). V was clipped by 4 bases and J by 2 bases, with 15 bases between them. CDR3 length equals 16 residues. The CDR3 nucleotides are TGTGCCAGCAGTTCAGGGACACCTCAACGCAATCAGCCCCAGCATTTT. Amino acids: CASSSGTPQRNQPQHF.

The gene calls are TRBV30 and TRBJ2-7, with a tentative D call TRBD1 (5 bases). Looked up from germline, CDR1 is GTSNPN and CDR2 is SVGIG (reference sequence). Trimming removed 0 bases at V and 1 base at J, with 10 bases between. There are 14 residues in the CDR3. The CDR3 region has the DNA TGTGCCTGGAGTGTATTGGGGCAGTCCTACGAGCAGTACTTC. Amino acid sequence: CAWSVLGQSYEQYF. Variable domain in full (rest from reference TRBV30 and TRBJ2-7): SQTIHQWPATLVQPVGSPLSLECTVEGTSNPNLYWYRQAAGRGLQLLFYSVGIGQISSEVPQNLSASRPQDRQFILSSKKLLLSDSGFYLCAWSVLGQSYEQYFGPGTRLTVT.

This clone was found once. V gene TRBV19 combines with J gene TRBJ1-1, with 10 bases that match TRBD1. The V gene end was trimmed by 6 bases and the J gene end by 7 bases; junction bases not matched to a gene: 5. Germline values: CDR1 LNHDA, CDR2 SQIVND (reference sequence). The CDR3 has 13 amino acids. CDR3 bases: TGTGCCAGTAGCGACAGGGGGCGCGTTGAAGCTTTCTTT. This encodes CASSDRGRVEAFF.

Comments on this clone: Other DNA sequences of this sample code for an identical CDR3. The CDR3 reads CASSLRDRADYGYTF. CDR3 DNA sequence: TGTGCCAGCAGTTTGCGGGACAGGGCTGACTATGGCTACACCTTC. The gene calls are TRBV28 and TRBJ1-2; TRBD1 matches 9 bases. The CDR3 has 15 residues. The germline CDR1 and CDR2 sequences are MDHEN and SYDVKM. The trim removed 3 bases at V and 3 bases at J, leaving 5 bases unmatched.

The V and J genes are TRBV28 and TRBJ1-5, with D hard to call. Trimming took off 5 bases at V and 1 base at J, with 9 bases between the two ends. The V gene's germline CDR1 is MDHEN and CDR2 SYDVKM. CDR3 length: 14 residues. The DNA for the CDR3 is TGTGCCAGCAGTGCTCGAGAGAGCAATCAGCCCCAGCATTTT. The encoded protein is CASSARESNQPQHF.

The rearrangement uses TRBV12-3 or TRBV12-4 and TRBJ2-1; D is undetermined. The germline V and J ends were trimmed by 3 bases and 10 bases, with 7 bases remaining between them. This CDR3 spans 11 amino acids. CDR3 loop: CASSLEWEQFF. The CDR3 nucleotides read TGTGCCAGCAGTTTGGAGTGGGAGCAGTTCTTC.

The chain uses TRBV9 and TRBJ2-3, with TRBD2 identical over 7 bases. CDR1 and CDR2 from the germline V gene are SGDLS and YYNGEE. The ends lost 7 bases at V and 5 bases at J; junction bases unmatched: 7. The CDR3 consists of 13 residues. As DNA, the CDR3 is TGTGCCAGCGCGGGGGTAGCTGGAGATACGCAGTATTTT. Residues: CASAGVAGDTQYF.

The chain is built from TRBV18 and TRBJ2-7, with 10 bases that match TRBD1. This CDR3 region has 15 residues. Trimming at V came to 2 bases and at J to 3 bases, leaving 4 bases not matched to a gene. Germline-derived CDR1 and CDR2 are KGHSH and LQKENI. The CDR3 protein is CASSPGTGAYYEQYF. CDR3 DNA: TGTGCCAGCTCACCAGGGACAGGGGCCTACTACGAGCAGTACTTC.

This clone was counted once. The chain couples TRBV11-2 to TRBJ1-4, with 7 bases aligning to TRBD1. The germline gives CDR1 SGHAT, CDR2 FQNNGV. Unmatched junction bases numbered 12, after V lost 1 base and J lost 4 bases. The CDR3 spans 18 residues. The CDR3 nucleotides read TGTGCCAGCAGCTTAGGTCTCCGCGAGGGGGCGAATAATGAAAAACTGTTTTTT. Protein: CASSLGLREGANNEKLFF.

This clone was picked up a small number of times. The chain joins TRBV19 to TRBJ2-1; 13 bases are shared with TRBD2. Germline lookup yields CDR1 LNHDA and CDR2 SQIVND (reference sequence). V lost 5 bases and J lost 4; bases outside the gene matches: 8. CDR3 length: 17 residues. The CDR3 reads CASSSGLAGDSYNEQFF. CDR3 nucleotide sequence: TGTGCCAGTAGTTCTGGACTAGCGGGAGACTCATACAATGAGCAGTTCTTC.

The V and J genes are TRBV6-5 and TRBJ2-7; TRBD1 aligns across 9 bases. This CDR3 spans 13 amino acids. Germline assignment: CDR1 MNHEY and CDR2 SVGAGI. J was trimmed by 7 bases and V by 4 bases; bases with no gene match: 5. This CDR3 is CASSSGTGWEQYF. CDR3 bases: TGTGCCAGCAGTTCGGGGACAGGGTGGGAGCAGTACTTC.

This clone has more than one count but fewer than ten. This chain joins TRBV7-2 and TRBJ2-1, with 9 positions matching TRBD2. With 3 bases clipped from V and 7 bases from J, the junction kept 4 bases outside the gene matches. Per the germline V gene, CDR1 is SGHTA and CDR2 is FQGNSA. The CDR3 runs 14 residues. CDR3 sequence: CASSFEREVNEQFF. DNA of the CDR3: TGTGCCAGCAGCTTCGAGCGGGAGGTTAATGAGCAGTTCTTC.